The sequence of this TCR beta chain was determined in a study of cytomegalovirus exposure and HLA in healthy donors (TCRdb year 2017). Concerning the study at large: The 650 to 800 repertoires of the first cohort and the approximately 130 validation repertoires were produced on the same platform, according to a later analysis. The study was designed to test whether signatures of past pathogen exposure could be identified by cataloging public T cell receptors. To predict cytomegalovirus infection status, the study brought together high-throughput TCR immunosequencing, statistical association of individual TCRs with disease status, and machine learning. In addition to the first cohort of around 670 subjects, a separate validation cohort of 130 or so different subjects was used.

Receptors were amplified or captured by the immunoSEQ multiplex PCR assay. On the study's bioinformatics: To diagnose cytomegalovirus status from the catalog of TCR beta chain sequences, a statistical classification framework was built. TCRdb mirrors the immuneACCESS table, restricted to in-frame sequences. Some clones are absent from its copies; in checked studies, under half trace to an unresolved V gene, and the reason for the others is unknown. Clone size and the V and J calls come from that table; the DNA yielded D and trimming. The sample table shows approximately 150,000 clones, and 87% are seen once. Roughly 1.4% of the sample goes to the ten largest clones. The V and J ends are trimmed by 4 bases and 4 bases, leaving 19 bases between them. The CDR3 has 16 amino acids, counting the end cysteine and phenylalanine. The only DNA kept is the CDR3, 48 bases in frame from the first base. Looking up the germline V gene yields CDR1 MGHRA and CDR2 YSYEKL.

The donors were included in the validation cohort of 120 subjects, a group kept apart from the approximately 670-subject first cohort. Results the study describes overall, beyond this receptor: While some public TCRs were present in many individuals, most TCR sequences turned up only very rarely across donors. The classifier was reported to diagnose cytomegalovirus status with high specificity and sensitivity in both the original cohort and the validation cohort. The authors suggested that the approach could potentially be extended to other disease states and immunological phenotypes. The study listed 150 to 200 TCR beta chains as associated with cytomegalovirus. All 120 or so repertoires were used to score co-occurrence in the validation cohort in a later analysis, because that analysis had no HLA typing for the cohort. In a later analysis, TCRs clustered in the first cohort were found to also tend to co-occur in the roughly 130 validation repertoires, with about 94% of cluster scores above 0. A few of the identified cytomegalovirus-associated TCR beta chains were confirmed in vitro to be specific for cytomegalovirus antigens.

With regard to this clone: The antigen this receptor binds is unknown. No much larger clone exists at a distance of one base, and base qualities are not known.

Recombination linked TRBV4-1 to TRBJ1-2; the D region possibly corresponds to TRBD1 (6 bases align). Input material: PBMCs. The sequence was collected from a woman in her 30s in good health and CMV-seronegative. The DNA sequence is as follows: TGCGCCAGCAGCCTCCGGGGGGGGGCGCAAGGCTATGGCTACACCTTC. Translated, this is CASSLRGGAQGYGYTF.